A selection of T cell receptor beta chains follows, all from one sample in a study of control samples from healthy donors and cancer patients. Assay: immunoSEQ multiplex PCR; the TCRdb copy retains only in-frame clones and omits some. The data show around 230,000 clones, roughly 94% seen once. Sequencing was done on a sample of blood. These receptors came from a man aged 50 to 59 in good health. Both conserved end residues are part of each CDR3. The D gene is left open where the match is weak. A row's size may be missing; if present it is once, few, many or a size class.

J: TRBJ1-3
V: TRBV18
D: NA
size: once
CDR3: CASSPVSGNTIYF
DNA: TGTGCCAGCTCACCAGTTTCTGGAAACACCATATATTTT

J: TRBJ2-5
V: TRBV5-5
D: TRBD2
size: NA
CDR3: CASSLASSGGAARETQYF
DNA: TGTGCCAGCAGCTTGGCTTCTAGCGGGGGGGCCGCTCGAGAGACCCAGTACTTC

J: TRBJ1-6
V: TRBV6-5
D: TRBD1
size: NA
CDR3: CASSNSDRVWSPLHF
DNA: TGTGCCAGTTCAAACTCGGACAGGGTTTGGTCACCCCTCCACTTT

J: TRBJ2-5
V: TRBV7-2
D: TRBD2
size: NA
CDR3: CASSLLGGGRETQYF
DNA: TGTGCCAGCAGCTTACTGGGCGGGGGGAGAGAGACCCAGTACTTC

J: TRBJ2-5
V: TRBV7-7
D: NA
size: NA
CDR3: CASSSGETQYF
DNA: TGTGCTAGCAGTTCGGGAGAGACCCAGTACTTC

J: TRBJ1-6
V: TRBV19
D: NA
size: NA
CDR3: CASSIGSDVQLSPLHF
DNA: TGTGCCAGTAGTATCGGGTCGGACGTACAGCTATCACCCCTCCACTTT

J: TRBJ2-3
V: TRBV24-1
D: NA
size: NA
CDR3: CATTSAGGLGTDTQYF
DNA: TGTGCCACAACTTCAGCGGGTGGGCTCGGCACAGATACGCAGTATTTT

J: TRBJ2-6
V: TRBV27
D: NA
size: NA
CDR3: CASKGVRSGANVLTF
DNA: TGTGCCAGCAAGGGGGTGAGGTCTGGGGCCAACGTCCTGACTTTC

J: TRBJ1-5
V: TRBV7-2
D: NA
size: NA
CDR3: CASSRTDSNQPQHF
DNA: TGTGCCAGCAGCCGGACAGATAGCAATCAGCCCCAGCATTTT

J: TRBJ1-2
V: TRBV7-2
D: TRBD1
size: NA
CDR3: CASSSAWDRGFGYTF
DNA: TGTGCCAGCAGCTCAGCCTGGGACAGGGGCTTCGGCTACACCTTC

J: TRBJ1-2
V: TRBV28
D: NA
size: NA
CDR3: CASSWGIGYGYTF
DNA: TGTGCCAGCAGCTGGGGGATAGGCTATGGCTACACCTTC

J: TRBJ1-2
V: TRBV19
D: NA
size: NA
CDR3: CASSRQGAGYGYTF
DNA: TGTGCCAGCTCTCGGCAGGGAGCGGGGTATGGCTACACCTTC

J: TRBJ1-6
V: TRBV5-1
D: TRBD1
size: once
CDR3: CASSLRDRDNSPLHF
DNA: TGCGCCAGCAGCTTACGGGACAGGGATAATTCACCCCTCCACTTT

J: TRBJ1-5
V: TRBV18
D: NA
size: NA
CDR3: CASSPNIPGNQPQHF
DNA: TGTGCCAGCTCACCCAACATCCCAGGCAATCAGCCCCAGCATTTT

J: TRBJ1-1
V: TRBV7-9
D: NA
size: NA
CDR3: CASSLGVGTLNTEAFF
DNA: TGTGCCAGCAGCTTAGGGGTCGGGACGCTGAACACTGAAGCTTTCTTT

J: TRBJ2-7
V: TRBV28
D: NA
size: NA
CDR3: CASSLRGGTYEQYF
DNA: TGTGCCAGCAGCCTGAGGGGGGGAACGTACGAGCAGTACTTC

J: TRBJ2-3
V: TRBV19
D: NA
size: NA
CDR3: CASSSRDTQYF
DNA: TGTGCCAGTAGTAGTAGAGATACGCAGTATTTT

J: TRBJ2-7
V: TRBV5-8
D: TRBD1
size: NA
CDR3: CASSYEGGQGITYEQYF
DNA: TGTGCCAGCAGCTATGAGGGGGGACAGGGGATAACCTACGAGCAGTACTTC

J: TRBJ2-7
V: TRBV30
D: TRBD1
size: once
CDR3: CAWAYGTGGLYEQYF
DNA: TGTGCCTGGGCGTACGGGACAGGGGGACTCTACGAGCAGTACTTC

J: TRBJ1-2
V: TRBV6-6
D: NA
size: NA
CDR3: CASSYEAVPGYTF
DNA: TGTGCCAGCAGTTACGAGGCAGTTCCTGGCTACACCTTC

J: TRBJ2-3
V: TRBV5-1
D: TRBD1
size: once
CDR3: CASSTGDLTDTQYF
DNA: TGCGCCAGCAGCACAGGGGATTTGACAGATACGCAGTATTTT